This TCR beta chain was captured in a study of blood T cells in healthy people across ages. With a J-beta primer mix and a sample-barcoded 5' primer, a second PCR ran about 7 to 11 cycles. Individual samples furnished no less than 3 million CDR3-containing paired-end reads apiece. MiXCR, run by TCRdb on the 5' RACE reads, gives a single entry per CDR3 protein. The top ten hold 7% to 9% of the sample, which has around 1,500,000 distinct CDR3 sequences, approximately 42% seen once. The CDR3 contains 18 residues. From germline, CDR1 is SGHAT and CDR2 FQNNGV. V was clipped by 0 bases and J by 0 bases, with 15 bases between them. Overall study findings and caveats: Researchers judged that diversity estimates from one million T cells fell short of true values.

There were healthy Caucasian individuals from Russia, aged roughly 6 to 100, serving as donors. At least 6 micrograms of total RNA were extracted per sample. Comments on this clonotype: What it binds is unknown.

The source of this sequence is a woman aged 18-30 years in good health. J is TRBJ2-1 and V is TRBV11-2; tentative D call: TRBD2 (6 bases). The sample comprised blood. CDR3 bases: TGTGCCAGCAGCTTAGAGTCCCCTAGCGCAAGCTCCTACAATGAGCAGTTCTTC. Protein product: CASSLESPSASSYNEQFF.